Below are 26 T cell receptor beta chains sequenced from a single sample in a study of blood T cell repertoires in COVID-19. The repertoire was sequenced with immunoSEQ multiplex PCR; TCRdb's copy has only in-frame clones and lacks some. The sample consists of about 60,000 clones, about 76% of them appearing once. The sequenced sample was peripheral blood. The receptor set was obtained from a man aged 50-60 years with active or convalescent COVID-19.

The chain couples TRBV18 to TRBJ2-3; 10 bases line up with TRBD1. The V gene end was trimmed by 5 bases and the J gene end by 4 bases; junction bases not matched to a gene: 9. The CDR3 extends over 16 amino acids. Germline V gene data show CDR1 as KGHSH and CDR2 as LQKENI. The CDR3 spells CASSAGQGDLADTQYF. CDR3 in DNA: TGTGCCAGCTCAGCAGGACAGGGGGATCTCGCAGATACGCAGTATTTT.

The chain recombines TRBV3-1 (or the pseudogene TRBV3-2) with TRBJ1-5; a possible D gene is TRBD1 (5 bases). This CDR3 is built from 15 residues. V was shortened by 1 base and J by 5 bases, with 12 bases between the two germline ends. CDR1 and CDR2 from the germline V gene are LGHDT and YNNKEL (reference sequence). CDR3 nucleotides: TGTGCCAGCAGCCAAGCTGGCAGGGAGGATCAGCCCCAGCATTTT. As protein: CASSQAGREDQPQHF.

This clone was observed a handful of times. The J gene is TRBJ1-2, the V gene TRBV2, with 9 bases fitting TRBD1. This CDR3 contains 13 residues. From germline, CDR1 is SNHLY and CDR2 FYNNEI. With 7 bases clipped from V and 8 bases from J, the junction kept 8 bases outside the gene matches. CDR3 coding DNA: TGTGCCAGCACGCCGGGACAGGGCTACGGCTACACCTTC. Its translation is CASTPGQGYGYTF.

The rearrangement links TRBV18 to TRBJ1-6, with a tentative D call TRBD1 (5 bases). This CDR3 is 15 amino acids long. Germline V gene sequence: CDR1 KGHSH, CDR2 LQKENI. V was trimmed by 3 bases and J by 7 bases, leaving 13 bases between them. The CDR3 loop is CASSPVQAENSPLHF. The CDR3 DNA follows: TGTGCCAGCTCACCGGTACAGGCAGAGAATTCACCCCTCCACTTT. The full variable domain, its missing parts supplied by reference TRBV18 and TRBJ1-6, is NAGVMQNPRHLVRRRGQEARLRCSPMKGHSHVYWYRQLPEEGLKFMVYLQKENIIDESGMPKERFSAEFPKEGPSILRIQQVVRGDSAAYFCASSPVQAENSPLHFGNGTRLTVT.

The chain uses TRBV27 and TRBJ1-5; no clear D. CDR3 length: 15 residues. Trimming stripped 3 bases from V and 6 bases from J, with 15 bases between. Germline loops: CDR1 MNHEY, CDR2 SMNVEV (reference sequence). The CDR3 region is CASSLSDGWSQPQHF. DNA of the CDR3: TGTGCCAGCAGTTTGTCCGACGGATGGAGTCAGCCCCAGCATTTT.

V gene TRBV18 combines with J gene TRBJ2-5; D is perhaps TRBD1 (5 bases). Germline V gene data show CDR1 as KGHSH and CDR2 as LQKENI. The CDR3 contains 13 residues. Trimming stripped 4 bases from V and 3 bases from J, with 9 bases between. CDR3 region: CASSLLDKETQYF. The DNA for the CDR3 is TGTGCCAGCTCACTTCTGGACAAAGAGACCCAGTACTTC.

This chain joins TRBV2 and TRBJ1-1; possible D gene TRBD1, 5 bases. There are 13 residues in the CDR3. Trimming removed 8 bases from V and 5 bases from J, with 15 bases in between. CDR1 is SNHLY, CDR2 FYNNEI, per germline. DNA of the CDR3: TGTGCCAGCGGGGGGGAAAGGGGTACTGAAGCTTTCTTT. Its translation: CASGGERGTEAFF.

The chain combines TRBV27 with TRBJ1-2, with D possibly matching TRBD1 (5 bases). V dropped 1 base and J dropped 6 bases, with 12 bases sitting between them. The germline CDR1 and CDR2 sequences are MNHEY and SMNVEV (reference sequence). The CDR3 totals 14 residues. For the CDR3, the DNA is TGTGCCAGCAGTTTATACCTGGGAGGGGATGGCTACACCTTC. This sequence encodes CASSLYLGGDGYTF.

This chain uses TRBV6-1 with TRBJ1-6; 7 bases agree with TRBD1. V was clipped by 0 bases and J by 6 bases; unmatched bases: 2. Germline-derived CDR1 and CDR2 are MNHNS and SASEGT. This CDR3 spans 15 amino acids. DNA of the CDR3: TGTGCCAGCAGTGAAGCTGGGACAGCTAATTCACCCCTCCACTTT. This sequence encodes CASSEAGTANSPLHF.

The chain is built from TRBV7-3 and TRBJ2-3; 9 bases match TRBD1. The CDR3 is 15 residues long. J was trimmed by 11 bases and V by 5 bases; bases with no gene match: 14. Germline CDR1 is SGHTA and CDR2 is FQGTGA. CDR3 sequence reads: CASSLMRTGVERQYF. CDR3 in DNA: TGTGCCAGCAGCCTAATGCGGACAGGGGTAGAAAGGCAGTATTTT.

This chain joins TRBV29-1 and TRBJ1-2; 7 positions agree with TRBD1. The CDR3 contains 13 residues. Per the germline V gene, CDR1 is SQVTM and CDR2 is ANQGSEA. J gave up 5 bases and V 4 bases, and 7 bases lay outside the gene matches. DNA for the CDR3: TGCAGCGTTGCCCCTTCGACAGGGTATGGCTACACCTTC. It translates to CSVAPSTGYGYTF.

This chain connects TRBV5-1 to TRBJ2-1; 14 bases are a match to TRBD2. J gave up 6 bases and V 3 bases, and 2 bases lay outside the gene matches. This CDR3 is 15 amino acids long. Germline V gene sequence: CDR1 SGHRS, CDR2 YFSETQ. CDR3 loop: CASSSGLAGANEQFF. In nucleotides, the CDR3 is TGCGCCAGCAGCTCGGGACTAGCGGGGGCCAATGAGCAGTTCTTC.

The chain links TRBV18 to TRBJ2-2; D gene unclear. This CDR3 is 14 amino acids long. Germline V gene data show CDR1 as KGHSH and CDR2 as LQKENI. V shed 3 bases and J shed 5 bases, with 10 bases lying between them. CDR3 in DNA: TGTGCCAGCTCACCTGGGTCGAGGACCGGGGAGCTGTTTTTT. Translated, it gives CASSPGSRTGELFF.

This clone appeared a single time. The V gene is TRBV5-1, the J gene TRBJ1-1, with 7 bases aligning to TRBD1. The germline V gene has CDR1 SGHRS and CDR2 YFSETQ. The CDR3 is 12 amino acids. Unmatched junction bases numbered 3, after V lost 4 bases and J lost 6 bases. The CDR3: CASSPGQSEAFF. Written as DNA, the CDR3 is TGCGCCAGCAGCCCGGGACAGTCTGAAGCTTTCTTT.

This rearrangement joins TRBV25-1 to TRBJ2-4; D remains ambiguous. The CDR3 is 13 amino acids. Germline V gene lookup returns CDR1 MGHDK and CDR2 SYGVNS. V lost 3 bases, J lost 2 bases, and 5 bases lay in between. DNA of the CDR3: TGTGCCAGCAGTGACAGTTCCAAAAACATTCAGTACTTC. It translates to CASSDSSKNIQYF.

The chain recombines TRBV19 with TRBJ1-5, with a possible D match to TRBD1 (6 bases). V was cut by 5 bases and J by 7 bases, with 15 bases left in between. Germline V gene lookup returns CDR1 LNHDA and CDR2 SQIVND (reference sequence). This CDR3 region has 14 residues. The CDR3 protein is CASSPDSLRQPQHF. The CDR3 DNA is TGTGCCAGTAGTCCGGACAGCTTACGACAGCCCCAGCATTTT.

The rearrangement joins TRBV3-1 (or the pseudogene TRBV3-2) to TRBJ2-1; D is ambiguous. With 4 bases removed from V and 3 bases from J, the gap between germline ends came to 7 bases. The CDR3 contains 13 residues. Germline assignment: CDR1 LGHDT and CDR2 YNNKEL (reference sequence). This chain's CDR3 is CASSRSSYNEQFF. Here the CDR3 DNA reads TGTGCCAGCAGCCGCTCTAGCTACAATGAGCAGTTCTTC.

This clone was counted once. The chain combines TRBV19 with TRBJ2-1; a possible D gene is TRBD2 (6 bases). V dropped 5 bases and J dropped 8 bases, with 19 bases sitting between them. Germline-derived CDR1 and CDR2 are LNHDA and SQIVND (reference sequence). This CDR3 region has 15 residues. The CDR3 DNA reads TGTGCCAGTAGTTTACTAGCAGCCCTGGGTGATGAGCAGTTCTTC. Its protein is CASSLLAALGDEQFF. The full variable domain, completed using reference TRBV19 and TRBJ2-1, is DGGITQSPKYLFRKEGQNVTLSCEQNLNHDAMYWYRQDPGQGLRLIYYSQIVNDFQKGDIAEGYSVSREKKESFPLTVTSAQKNPTAFYLCASSLLAALGDEQFFGPGTRLTVL.

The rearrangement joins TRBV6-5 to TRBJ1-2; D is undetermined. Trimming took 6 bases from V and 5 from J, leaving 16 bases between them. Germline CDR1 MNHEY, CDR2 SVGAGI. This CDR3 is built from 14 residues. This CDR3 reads CASSPDNWNYGYTF. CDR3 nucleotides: TGTGCCAGCAGCCCCGACAATTGGAATTATGGCTACACCTTC.

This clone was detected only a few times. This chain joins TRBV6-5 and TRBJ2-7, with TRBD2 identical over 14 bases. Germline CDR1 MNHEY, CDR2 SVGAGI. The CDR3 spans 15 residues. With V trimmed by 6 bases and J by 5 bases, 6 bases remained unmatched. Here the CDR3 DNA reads TGTGCCAGCAGAAGACTAGCGGGAGGGCTAGACGAGCAGTACTTC. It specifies CASRRLAGGLDEQYF.

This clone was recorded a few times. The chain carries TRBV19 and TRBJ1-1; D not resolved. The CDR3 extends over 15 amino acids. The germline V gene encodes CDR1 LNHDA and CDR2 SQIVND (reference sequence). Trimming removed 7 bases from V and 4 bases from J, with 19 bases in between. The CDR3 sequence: CASTEEAVEGTEAFF. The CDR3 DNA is TGTGCCAGTACTGAAGAAGCTGTTGAGGGCACTGAAGCTTTCTTT.

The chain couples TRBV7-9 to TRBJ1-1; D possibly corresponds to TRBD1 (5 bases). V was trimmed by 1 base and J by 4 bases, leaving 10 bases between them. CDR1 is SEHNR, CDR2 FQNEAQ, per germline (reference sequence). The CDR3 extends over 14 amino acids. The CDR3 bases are TGTGCCAGCAGCTTAGTAGATCAGGGCACTGAAGCTTTCTTT. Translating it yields CASSLVDQGTEAFF.

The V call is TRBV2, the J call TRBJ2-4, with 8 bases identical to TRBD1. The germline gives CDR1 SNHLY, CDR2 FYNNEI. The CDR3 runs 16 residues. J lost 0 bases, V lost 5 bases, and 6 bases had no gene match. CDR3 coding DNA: TGTGCCAGCAGTCGGCAGGGGGCCGTAGCCAAAAACATTCAGTACTTC. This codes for CASSRQGAVAKNIQYF.

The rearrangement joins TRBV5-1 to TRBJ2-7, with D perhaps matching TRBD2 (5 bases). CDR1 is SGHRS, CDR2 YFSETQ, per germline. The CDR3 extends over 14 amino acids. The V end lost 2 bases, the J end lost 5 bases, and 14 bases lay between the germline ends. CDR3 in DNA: TGCGCCAGCAGCTTAGGGCTCGGGATGGACGAGCAGTACTTC. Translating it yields CASSLGLGMDEQYF.

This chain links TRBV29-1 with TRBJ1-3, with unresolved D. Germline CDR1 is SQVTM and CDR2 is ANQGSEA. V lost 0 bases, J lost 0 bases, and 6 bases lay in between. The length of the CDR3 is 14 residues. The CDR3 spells CSVEESVSGNTIYF. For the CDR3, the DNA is TGCAGCGTTGAAGAGTCGGTCTCTGGAAACACCATATATTTT.

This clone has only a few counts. For the CDR3, the DNA is TGTGCCAGCAGCCAAGTCGTGGGACTAGCGGGACGAGAGACCCAGTACTTC. Translating it yields CASSQVVGLAGRETQYF. V and J are TRBV3-1 (or the pseudogene TRBV3-2) and TRBJ2-5; 13 positions match TRBD2. Losses at the gene ends were 1 base for V and 4 bases for J; bases not matched to a gene: 6. The CDR3 length is 17 residues. Germline-derived CDR1 and CDR2 are LGHDT and YNNKEL (reference sequence).